The source of this T cell receptor (beta chain) is a study of T cell responses to AZD1222 COVID-19 vaccine. Study-wide context: Both about-4-week and about-12-week second-dose recipients were combined. Study findings and constraints: Clonal diversity may have been underestimated, and the donors were mostly white British, with more females than males.

Notes on this clone: The antigen remains unidentified.

Sequencing used immunoSEQ multiplex PCR; TCRdb keeps in-frame clones, though not all of them. Among tens of thousands of clones listed, roughly 90% were seen once. V shed 6 bases and J 3 bases; nucleotides not matched to a gene: 5. Germline V gene data show CDR1 as SNHLY and CDR2 as FYNNEI. The CDR3 has 14 amino acids. The sequence was collected from an adult in good health. The sequenced sample was peripheral blood, obtained on day 0 of AZD1222 vaccination. The V and J genes are TRBV2 and TRBJ1-5, with TRBD1 matching 7 bases. The CDR3 sequence is CASRETGLNQPQHF. The DNA of the CDR3 is TGTGCCAGCAGAGAGACAGGGCTCAATCAGCCCCAGCATTTT.